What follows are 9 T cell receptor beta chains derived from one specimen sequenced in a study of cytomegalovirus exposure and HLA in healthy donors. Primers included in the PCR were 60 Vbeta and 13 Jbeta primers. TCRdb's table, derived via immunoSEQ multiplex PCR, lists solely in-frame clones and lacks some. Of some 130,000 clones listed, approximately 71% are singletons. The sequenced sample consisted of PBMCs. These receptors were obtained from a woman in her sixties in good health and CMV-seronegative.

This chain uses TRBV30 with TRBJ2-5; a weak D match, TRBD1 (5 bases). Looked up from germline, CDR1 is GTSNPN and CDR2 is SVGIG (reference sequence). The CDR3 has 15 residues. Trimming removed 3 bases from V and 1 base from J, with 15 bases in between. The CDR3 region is CAWSRAMVPQETQYF. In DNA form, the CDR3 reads TGTGCCTGGAGCAGGGCCATGGTCCCCCAAGAGACCCAGTACTTC.

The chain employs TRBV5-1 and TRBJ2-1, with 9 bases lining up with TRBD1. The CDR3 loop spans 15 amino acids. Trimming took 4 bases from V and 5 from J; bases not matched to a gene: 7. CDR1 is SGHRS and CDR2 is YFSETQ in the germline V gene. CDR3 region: CASSRGQGYNNEQFF. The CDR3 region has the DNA TGCGCCAGCAGCAGAGGACAGGGGTATAACAATGAGCAGTTCTTC.

The CDR3 nucleotides are TGTGCCAGCAAGGACTGGCGAAGAGAGACCCAGTACTTC. Translation gives CASKDWRRETQYF. This chain connects TRBV25-1 to TRBJ2-5, with D perhaps matching TRBD2 (5 bases). The V end lost 7 bases, the J end lost 4 bases, and 13 bases lay between the germline ends. Per the germline V gene, CDR1 is MGHDK and CDR2 is SYGVNS. The CDR3 is 13 amino acids.

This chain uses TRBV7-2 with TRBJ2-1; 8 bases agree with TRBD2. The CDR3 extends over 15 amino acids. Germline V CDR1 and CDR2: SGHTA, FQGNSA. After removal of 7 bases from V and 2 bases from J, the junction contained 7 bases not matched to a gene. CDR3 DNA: TGTGCCAGCACCTCTCGGGGGGGGGCCTACAATGAGCAGTTCTTC. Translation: CASTSRGGAYNEQFF.

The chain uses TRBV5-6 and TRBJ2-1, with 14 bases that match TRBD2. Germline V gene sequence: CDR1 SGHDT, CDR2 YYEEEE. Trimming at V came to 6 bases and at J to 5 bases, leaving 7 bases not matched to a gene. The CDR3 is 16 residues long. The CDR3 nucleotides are TGTGCCAGCACTACTGGACTAGCGGGAGGACACAATGAGCAGTTCTTC. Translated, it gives CASTTGLAGGHNEQFF.

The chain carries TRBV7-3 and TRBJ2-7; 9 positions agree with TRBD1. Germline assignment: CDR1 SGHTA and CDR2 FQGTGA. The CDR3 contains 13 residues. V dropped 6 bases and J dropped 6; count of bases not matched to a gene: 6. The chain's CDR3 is CASSSNRGPEQYF. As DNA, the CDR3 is TGTGCCAGCAGTTCAAACAGGGGGCCCGAGCAGTACTTC.

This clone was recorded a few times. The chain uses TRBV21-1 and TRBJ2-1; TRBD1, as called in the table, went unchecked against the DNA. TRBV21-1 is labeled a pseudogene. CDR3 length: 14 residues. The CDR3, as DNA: TGTGCCAGCAGCAAGGCCCACAAACACAATGAGCAGTTCTTC. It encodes CASSKAHKHNEQFF.

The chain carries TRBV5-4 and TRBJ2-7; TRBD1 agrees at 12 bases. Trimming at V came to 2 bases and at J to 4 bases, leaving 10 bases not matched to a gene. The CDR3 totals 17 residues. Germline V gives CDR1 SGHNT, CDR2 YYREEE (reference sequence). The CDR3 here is CASSLSLPGQGAYEQYF. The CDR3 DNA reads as TGTGCCAGCAGCTTATCTCTACCGGGACAGGGGGCTTACGAGCAGTACTTC.

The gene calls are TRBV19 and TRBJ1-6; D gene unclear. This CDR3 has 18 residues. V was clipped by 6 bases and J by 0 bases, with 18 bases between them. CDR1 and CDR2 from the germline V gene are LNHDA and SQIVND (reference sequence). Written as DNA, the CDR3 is TGTGCCAGTAGCGGTGATCGGGAACCGAGCTCCTATAATTCACCCCTCCACTTT. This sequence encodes CASSGDREPSSYNSPLHF.